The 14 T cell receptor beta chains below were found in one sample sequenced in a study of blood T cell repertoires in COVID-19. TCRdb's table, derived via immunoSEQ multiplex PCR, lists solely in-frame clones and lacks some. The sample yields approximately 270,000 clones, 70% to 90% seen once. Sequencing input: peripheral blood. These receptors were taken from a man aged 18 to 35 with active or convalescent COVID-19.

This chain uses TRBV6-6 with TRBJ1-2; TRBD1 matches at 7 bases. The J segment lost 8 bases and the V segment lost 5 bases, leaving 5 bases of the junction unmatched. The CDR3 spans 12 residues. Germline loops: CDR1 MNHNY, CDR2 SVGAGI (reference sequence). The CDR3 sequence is CASSTDRVGYTF. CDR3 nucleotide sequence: TGTGCCAGCAGTACCGACAGGGTCGGCTACACCTTC.

The CDR3 DNA is TGTGCCAGCTCCCCTTCGAGGGATATCCCCTATGGCTACACCTTC. This sequence encodes CASSPSRDIPYGYTF. The V gene is TRBV18, the J gene TRBJ1-2; D unresolved. The CDR3 length is 15 residues. Per the germline V gene, CDR1 is KGHSH and CDR2 is LQKENI. V was pared by 6 bases and J by 4 bases, with 18 bases between.

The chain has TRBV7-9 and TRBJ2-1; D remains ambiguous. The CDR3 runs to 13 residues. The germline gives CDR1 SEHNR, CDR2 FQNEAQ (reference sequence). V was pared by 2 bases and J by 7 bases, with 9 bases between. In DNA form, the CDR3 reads TGTGCCAGCAGCTTAAATCCGGTGAATGAGCAGTTCTTC. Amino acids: CASSLNPVNEQFF.

Here the CDR3 DNA reads TGTGCCAGCGAGGTTTCCAGGGCCACAGATACGCAGTATTTT. Its protein is CASEVSRATDTQYF. This chain uses TRBV28 with TRBJ2-3; a possible D gene is TRBD1 (5 bases). CDR1 and CDR2 from the germline V gene are MDHEN and SYDVKM. Trimming removed 8 bases from V and 2 bases from J, with 14 bases in between. The CDR3 is 14 residues long.

CDR3 protein: CASSIGTEPYNNEQFF. The CDR3 DNA sequence: TGTGCCAGTAGTATAGGAACAGAACCCTACAACAATGAGCAGTTCTTC. The chain carries TRBV19 and TRBJ2-1; D remains ambiguous. V lost 1 base to trimming and J lost 5 bases, with 15 bases between them. The CDR3 has 16 amino acids. Germline V gene data show CDR1 as LNHDA and CDR2 as SQIVND (reference sequence). Variable domain in full (rest from reference TRBV19 and TRBJ2-1): DGGITQSPKYLFRKEGQNVTLSCEQNLNHDAMYWYRQDPGQGLRLIYYSQIVNDFQKGDIAEGYSVSREKKESFPLTVTSAQKNPTAFYLCASSIGTEPYNNEQFFGPGTRLTVL.

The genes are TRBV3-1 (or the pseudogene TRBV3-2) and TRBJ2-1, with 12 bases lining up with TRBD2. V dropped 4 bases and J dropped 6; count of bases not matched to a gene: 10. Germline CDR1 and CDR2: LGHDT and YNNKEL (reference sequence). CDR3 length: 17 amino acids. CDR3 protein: CASSPNTLAGGGNEQFF. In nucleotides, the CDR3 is TGTGCCAGCAGCCCAAACACGCTAGCGGGGGGGGGCAATGAGCAGTTCTTC.

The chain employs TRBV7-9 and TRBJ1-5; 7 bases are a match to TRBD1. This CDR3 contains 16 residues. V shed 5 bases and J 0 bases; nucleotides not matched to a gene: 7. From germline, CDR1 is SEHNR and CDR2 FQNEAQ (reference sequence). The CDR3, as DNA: TGTGCCAGCAGCCTCGGGACAGCGTATAGCAATCAGCCCCAGCATTTT. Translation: CASSLGTAYSNQPQHF.

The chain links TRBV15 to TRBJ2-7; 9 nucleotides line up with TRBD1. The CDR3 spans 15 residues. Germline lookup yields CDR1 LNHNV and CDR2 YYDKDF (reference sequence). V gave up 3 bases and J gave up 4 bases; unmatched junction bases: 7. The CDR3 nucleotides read TGTGCCACCAGCAGCTACAGGGGGCTCAAGTACGAGCAGTACTTC. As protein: CATSSYRGLKYEQYF.

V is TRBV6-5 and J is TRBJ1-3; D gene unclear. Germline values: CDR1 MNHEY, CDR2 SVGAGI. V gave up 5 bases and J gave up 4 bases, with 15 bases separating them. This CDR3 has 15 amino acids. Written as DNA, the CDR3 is TGTGCCAGCAGTCTGTTCGGCCCGGGGGGAAACACCATATATTTT. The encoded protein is CASSLFGPGGNTIYF.

DNA of the CDR3: TGCAGCGTTGAGACAGATGACTGGTTAGAGACCCAGTACTTC. Translation: CSVETDDWLETQYF. V usage is TRBV29-1 and J usage is TRBJ2-5; D may be TRBD1 (5 bases). The germline V gene encodes CDR1 SQVTM and CDR2 ANQGSEA. The CDR3 covers 14 residues. Trimming left V 3 bases short and J 4 bases short, with 15 bases between.

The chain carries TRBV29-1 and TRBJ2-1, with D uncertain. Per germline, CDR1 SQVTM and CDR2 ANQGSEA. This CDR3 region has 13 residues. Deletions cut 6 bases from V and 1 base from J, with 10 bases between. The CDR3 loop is CSVKESSYNEQFF. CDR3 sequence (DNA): TGCAGCGTGAAGGAGAGTTCCTACAATGAGCAGTTCTTC.

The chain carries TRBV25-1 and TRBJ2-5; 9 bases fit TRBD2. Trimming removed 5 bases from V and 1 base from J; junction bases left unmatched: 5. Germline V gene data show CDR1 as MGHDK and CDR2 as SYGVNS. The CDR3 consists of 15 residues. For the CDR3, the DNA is TGTGCCAGCAGTCGTTCTAGCGGGACCCAAGAGACCCAGTACTTC. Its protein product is CASSRSSGTQETQYF.

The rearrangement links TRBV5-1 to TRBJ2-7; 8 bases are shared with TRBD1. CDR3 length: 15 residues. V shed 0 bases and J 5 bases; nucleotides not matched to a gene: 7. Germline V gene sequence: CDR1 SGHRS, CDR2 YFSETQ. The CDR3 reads CASSLGDRTVNEQYF. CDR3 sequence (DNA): TGCGCCAGCAGCTTGGGGGACAGGACCGTGAACGAGCAGTACTTC.

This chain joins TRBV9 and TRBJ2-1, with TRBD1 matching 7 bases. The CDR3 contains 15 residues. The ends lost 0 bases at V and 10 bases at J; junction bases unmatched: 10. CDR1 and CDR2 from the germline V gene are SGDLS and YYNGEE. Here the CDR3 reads CASSVEETGYFEQFF. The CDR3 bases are TGTGCCAGCAGCGTAGAAGAGACAGGGTACTTCGAGCAGTTCTTC.